The next 24 T cell receptor beta chains were all read from a single sample in a study of shared clonotypes between healthy human individuals. Assay used: immunoSEQ multiplex PCR; TCRdb lists only in-frame clones, some missing. The table records more than 2,000,000 clones, 85% to 95% of them present only once. The sequenced sample consisted of naive CD4+ T cells from PBMCs. Subset: CD45RA+ positively selected. These TCRs come from a man younger than 35 in good health. Some clones in this sample may be carry-over from other donors' samples.

Turning to this clone: The sample carries other DNA sequences with the same CDR3. The chain carries TRBV14 and TRBJ2-3; D gene uncertain. Trimming took 0 bases from V and 0 from J, leaving 13 bases between them. The CDR3 consists of 17 residues. The germline CDR1 and CDR2 sequences are SGHDN and FVKESK. Here the CDR3 DNA reads TGTGCCAGCAGCCAAGATTGGTGGCAGTCTAGCACAGATACGCAGTATTTT. It specifies CASSQDWWQSSTDTQYF. The variable domain in full, completed from reference TRBV14 and TRBJ2-3, reads EAGVTQFPSHSVIEKGQTVTLRCDPISGHDNLYWYRRVMGKEIKFLLHFVKESKQDESGMPNNRFLAERTGGTYSTLKVQPAELEDSGVYFCASSQDWWQSSTDTQYFGPGTRLTVL.

The rearrangement links TRBV7-2 to TRBJ1-5; D possibly corresponds to TRBD1 (5 bases). V was trimmed by 4 bases and J by 3 bases, leaving 16 bases between them. Per the germline V gene, CDR1 is SGHTA and CDR2 is FQGNSA. CDR3 size: 16 residues. The CDR3 bases are TGTGCCAGCAGCTCCCCGGGGCCCTTAATCAATCAGCCCCAGCATTTT. Translating it yields CASSSPGPLINQPQHF.

This clone was seen more than once but under ten times. This chain connects TRBV5-1 to TRBJ1-4, with 9 bases identical to TRBD1. V shed 3 bases, J shed 7 bases, and the junction held 10 bases outside the gene matches. In germline, CDR1 is SGHRS, CDR2 YFSETQ. CDR3 size: 16 residues. This chain's CDR3 is CASSCQPGQGCEKLFF. The CDR3 DNA reads TGCGCCAGCAGCTGTCAACCGGGACAGGGTTGTGAAAAACTGTTTTTT.

On this clone: Other DNA variants within this sample encode the same CDR3. The chain combines TRBV27 with TRBJ2-2; no clear D. The ends were cut back, 5 bases at V and 4 bases at J, with 11 bases in the middle. The CDR3 covers 14 residues. The germline gives CDR1 MNHEY, CDR2 SMNVEV (reference sequence). CDR3 DNA sequence: TGTGCCAGCAGTCTCGGGTGGGGCACCGGGGAGCTGTTTTTT. It codes for CASSLGWGTGELFF.

The chain has TRBV7-7 and TRBJ2-5, with 13 bases lining up with TRBD2. J was trimmed by 5 bases and V by 3 bases; bases with no gene match: 3. Germline V CDR1 and CDR2: SSHAT, FNYEAQ (reference sequence). CDR3 size: 15 residues. CDR3 region: CASSFQLAGGETQYF. CDR3 coding DNA: TGTGCCAGCAGCTTTCAACTAGCGGGAGGGGAGACCCAGTACTTC.

The chain links TRBV18 to TRBJ2-2; D might be TRBD1 or TRBD2, each matching 5 bases. Germline CDR1 and CDR2: KGHSH and LQKENI. The CDR3 sequence is 16 residues long. Trimming removed 3 bases at V and 13 bases at J, with 24 bases between. CDR3 DNA: TGTGCCAGCTCACCTACCACCGGGACCCCACCGCCCGGGCTGTTTTTT. It codes for CASSPTTGTPPPGLFF.

The rearrangement uses TRBV28 and TRBJ1-1; D is undetermined. CDR3 size: 12 residues. The V gene's germline CDR1 is MDHEN and CDR2 SYDVKM. V lost 7 bases and J lost 8, with 14 bases in between. CDR3 amino acids: CASTHTVGEAFF. CDR3 DNA: TGTGCCAGCACCCACACGGTGGGGGAAGCTTTCTTT.

This clone has only one observation. V is TRBV2 and J is TRBJ2-3, with D possibly matching TRBD1 (5 bases). The V gene lost 5 bases and the J gene lost 7 bases, with 16 bases spanning the gap. The CDR3 extends over 14 amino acids. Germline-derived CDR1 and CDR2 are SNHLY and FYNNEI. The CDR3 region has the DNA TGTGCCAGCAGTCCGACAGAGATAAATTATACGCAGTATTTT. Encoded protein: CASSPTEINYTQYF.

The chain carries TRBV19 and TRBJ2-2; TRBD2 matches 12 bases. The CDR3 is made up of 17 amino acids. Trimming at V came to 5 bases and at J to 7 bases, leaving 11 bases not matched to a gene. Germline CDR1 LNHDA, CDR2 SQIVND (reference sequence). CDR3 nucleotides: TGTGCCAGTAGTTCCCGTCTAGCGGGAGGGCGTGGCGGGGAGCTGTTTTTT. As protein: CASSSRLAGGRGGELFF.

J is TRBJ2-7 and V is TRBV30, with a tentative D call TRBD2 (5 bases). Germline lookup yields CDR1 GTSNPN and CDR2 SVGIG (reference sequence). Trimming removed 3 bases at V and 4 bases at J, with 10 bases between. The CDR3 runs 12 residues. The CDR3 is CAWRTLAYEQYF. CDR3 bases: TGTGCCTGGAGAACCCTAGCTTACGAGCAGTACTTC. The full variable domain, with the rest looked up from reference TRBV30 and TRBJ2-7, is SQTIHQWPATLVQPVGSPLSLECTVEGTSNPNLYWYRQAAGRGLQLLFYSVGIGQISSEVPQNLSASRPQDRQFILSSKKLLLSDSGFYLCAWRTLAYEQYFGPGTRLTVT.

The chain recombines TRBV18 with TRBJ1-1; 8 bases agree with TRBD1. V shed 1 base and J 5 bases; nucleotides not matched to a gene: 15. The CDR3 extends over 18 amino acids. CDR1 and CDR2 from the germline V gene are KGHSH and LQKENI. As DNA, the CDR3 is TGTGCCAGCTCACCACGATCGGGCGTAGACAGGGGAGAAACTGAAGCTTTCTTT. It encodes CASSPRSGVDRGETEAFF. The full variable domain, rest sourced from reference TRBV18 and TRBJ1-1, is NAGVMQNPRHLVRRRGQEARLRCSPMKGHSHVYWYRQLPEEGLKFMVYLQKENIIDESGMPKERFSAEFPKEGPSILRIQQVVRGDSAAYFCASSPRSGVDRGETEAFFGQGTRLTVV.

About this clone: Other DNA sequences in the same sample also yield this CDR3. CDR3 region: CASSLSPSSYEQYF. Here the CDR3 DNA reads TGTGCCAGCAGTTTATCCCCCTCCTCCTACGAGCAGTACTTC. The chain combines TRBV27 with TRBJ2-7; D is ambiguous. CDR1 is MNHEY, CDR2 SMNVEV, per germline (reference sequence). The CDR3 consists of 14 residues. The V gene lost 0 bases and the J gene lost 0 bases, with 6 bases spanning the gap.

The gene calls are TRBV5-1 and TRBJ2-2; possibly TRBD1 or TRBD2 for D (6 bases each). V shed 0 bases and J shed 6 bases, with 12 bases lying between them. From germline, CDR1 is SGHRS and CDR2 YFSETQ. The CDR3 is made up of 15 amino acids. The CDR3 DNA reads as TGCGCCAGCAGCTTGGTAGGGGGGATCGCCGGGGAGCTGTTTTTT. Translated, it gives CASSLVGGIAGELFF.

Here the CDR3 reads CASSKQGVRDTEAFF. The CDR3 region has the DNA TGTGCCAGCAGCAAACAGGGAGTTCGGGACACTGAAGCTTTCTTT. The chain carries TRBV6-6 and TRBJ1-1; the D gene is possibly TRBD1 (6 bases). The germline V gene has CDR1 MNHNY and CDR2 SVGAGI (reference sequence). This CDR3 has 15 amino acids. The V gene lost 6 bases and the J gene lost 3 bases, with 17 bases spanning the gap.

The sample holds a few counts of this clone. V gene TRBV18 combines with J gene TRBJ1-3, with D uncertain. CDR1 KGHSH and CDR2 LQKENI come from the germline V gene. V was trimmed by 3 bases and J by 8 bases, leaving 8 bases between them. The CDR3 has 12 residues. Here the CDR3 DNA reads TGTGCCAGCTCACCTGACACGGACACCATATATTTT. Translated: CASSPDTDTIYF.

V and J are TRBV9 and TRBJ1-2; D is undetermined. From germline, CDR1 is SGDLS and CDR2 YYNGEE. This CDR3 is 17 amino acids long. V gave up 4 bases and J gave up 0 bases, with 19 bases separating them. The CDR3 bases are TGTGCCAGCAGCTCACCTCAGAGGGCCCGAGCTAACTATGGCTACACCTTC. It is translated as CASSSPQRARANYGYTF.

The rearrangement links TRBV10-3 to TRBJ1-2, with no clear D. V lost 4 bases to trimming and J lost 3 bases, with 9 bases between them. Germline V CDR1 and CDR2: ENHRY, SYGVKD. The CDR3 is made up of 13 amino acids. CDR3 in amino acids: CAISGSMDYGYTF. The CDR3 bases are TGTGCCATCAGTGGTAGTATGGACTATGGCTACACCTTC.

This clone appeared once. The chain joins TRBV7-8 to TRBJ1-2, with D possibly being TRBD1 (5 bases). Germline CDR1 is SGHVS and CDR2 is FQNEAQ. The germline V and J ends were trimmed by 1 base and 6 bases, with 12 bases remaining between them. The CDR3 length is 14 residues. The CDR3 nucleotides are TGTGCCAGCAGCTTAGAACACAGGTCGGATGGCTACACCTTC. Protein: CASSLEHRSDGYTF.

The rearrangement links TRBV28 to TRBJ1-5; D is unresolved. Trimming removed 2 bases at V and 6 bases at J, with 14 bases between. This CDR3 spans 15 amino acids. Germline V gives CDR1 MDHEN, CDR2 SYDVKM. The CDR3 protein is CASSLIVSGGQPQHF. CDR3 sequence (DNA): TGTGCCAGCAGTTTAATTGTGTCCGGTGGTCAGCCCCAGCATTTT.

The chain has TRBV5-1 and TRBJ2-1, with TRBD2 matching 10 bases. Germline assignment: CDR1 SGHRS and CDR2 YFSETQ. The ends lost 4 bases at V and 5 bases at J; junction bases unmatched: 3. The CDR3 is 14 amino acids. The DNA of the CDR3 is TGCGCCAGCAGCCCTAGCGGGAGAGACAATGAGCAGTTCTTC. Amino acid sequence: CASSPSGRDNEQFF.

This chain links TRBV4-2 with TRBJ1-5, with a weak D call TRBD1 (6 bases). This CDR3 comprises 16 residues. Germline V gives CDR1 LGHNA, CDR2 YNFKEQ. V lost 1 base and J lost 7, with 17 bases in between. The CDR3 here is CASSQGGSGAMQPQHF. The CDR3 DNA sequence: TGTGCCAGCAGCCAAGGAGGTTCAGGGGCAATGCAGCCCCAGCATTTT.

The V and J genes are TRBV19 and TRBJ1-2, with D unresolved. This CDR3 comprises 11 residues. Per germline, CDR1 LNHDA and CDR2 SQIVND (reference sequence). Trimming stripped 7 bases from V and 4 bases from J, with 7 bases between. The DNA for the CDR3 is TGTGCCAGTACGGGAGGCTATGGCTACACCTTC. Its translation is CASTGGYGYTF.

The chain joins TRBV5-1 to TRBJ1-5, with a possible D match to TRBD1 (5 bases). Germline V CDR1 and CDR2: SGHRS, YFSETQ. V lost 5 bases, J lost 1 base, and 7 bases lay in between. This CDR3 is 13 amino acids long. The CDR3, as DNA: TGCGCCAGCAGACGGGACAGCAATCAGCCCCAGCATTTT. This sequence encodes CASRRDSNQPQHF.

This chain uses TRBV29-1 with TRBJ2-7, with a weak D call TRBD1 (5 bases). The CDR3 sequence is 14 residues long. Per the germline V gene, CDR1 is SQVTM and CDR2 is ANQGSEA. V was pared by 7 bases and J by 0 bases, with 16 bases between. CDR3 in amino acids: CSAAQGRSSYEQYF. Here the CDR3 DNA reads TGCAGCGCCGCCCAGGGCAGGAGCTCCTACGAGCAGTACTTC.